Below, 19 T cell receptor beta chains from the same sample are listed, as sequenced in a study of identical twins. TCRdb analysed the 5' RACE reads with MiXCR anew, one entry per CDR3 protein. The table has some 600,000 distinct CDR3 sequences, under 8.5% seen once. The sample also formed part of further work on yellow fever vaccine responses in identical twins.

Material: PBMCs. These receptors originate from a woman aged 18 to 35 in good health.

This clonotype was found many times. The chain carries TRBV5-1 and TRBJ2-1; 9 bases align to TRBD1. Germline CDR1 and CDR2: SGHRS and YFSETQ. The CDR3 loop spans 15 amino acids. V was clipped by 0 bases and J by 7 bases; unmatched bases: 5. CDR3 loop: CASSLGGTGLNEQFF. Here the CDR3 DNA reads TGCGCCAGCAGCTTGGGAGGGACAGGGCTGAATGAGCAGTTCTTC.

This clonotype was counted ten times or more. This sequence may be a read error, since a much larger clone differs from it by one base. V gene TRBV4-1 combines with J gene TRBJ2-2; D is possibly TRBD2 (6 bases). This CDR3 contains 14 residues. The germline V and J ends were trimmed by 4 bases and 3 bases, with 9 bases remaining between them. CDR1 and CDR2 (germline): MGHRA, YSYEKL. The CDR3 sequence: CASSRDSYTGELFF. CDR3 sequence (DNA): TGCGCCAGCAGCCGGGACTCCTACACCGGGGAGCTGTTTTTT.

Only a few counts were recorded for this clonotype. The V call is TRBV7-9, the J call TRBJ1-2; D call uncertain. This CDR3 comprises 13 residues. The V gene lost 5 bases and the J gene lost 6 bases, with 13 bases spanning the gap. The germline CDR1 and CDR2 sequences are SEHNR and FQNEAQ (reference sequence). The CDR3 DNA is TGTGCCAGCAGCCACCACAGACGTCATGGCTACACCTTC. This gives the protein CASSHHRRHGYTF.

The rearrangement links TRBV6-1 to TRBJ2-2; D could derive from TRBD1 or TRBD2 (6 bases each). This CDR3 has 13 amino acids. Trimming took 10 bases from V and 2 from J, leaving 11 bases between them. Germline V lookup: CDR1 MNHNS, CDR2 SASEGT. The CDR3 spells CAMGGHNTGELFF. CDR3 bases: TGTGCCATGGGGGGCCACAACACCGGGGAGCTGTTTTTT.

This clonotype was seen a few times. This chain joins TRBV5-1 and TRBJ2-1, with D tentatively TRBD2 (6 bases). Deletions cut 0 bases from V and 0 bases from J, with 16 bases between. Germline values: CDR1 SGHRS, CDR2 YFSETQ. The CDR3 length is 18 residues. DNA of the CDR3: TGCGCCAGCAGCTTGGCCGCTTGGGAGGACGTCTCCTACAATGAGCAGTTCTTC. Protein: CASSLAAWEDVSYNEQFF.

This clonotype was detected a few times. The rearrangement uses TRBV12-3 or TRBV12-4 and TRBJ2-1; 7 bases map to TRBD2. The ends lost 5 bases at V and 8 bases at J; junction bases unmatched: 6. The length of the CDR3 is 13 residues. CDR3 amino acids: CASSRAGGYEQFF. The CDR3 DNA reads as TGTGCCAGCAGTCGAGCCGGGGGGTATGAGCAGTTCTTC.

As regards this clonotype: A clone one base away is much larger, so this may be a read error. The J gene is TRBJ2-1, the V gene TRBV12-3 or TRBV12-4; D is perhaps TRBD2 (5 bases). V gave up 5 bases and J gave up 8 bases, with 13 bases separating them. This CDR3 spans 13 amino acids. CDR3 in DNA: TGTGCCAGCAGTGACACTAGTAGCTATGAGCAGTTCTTC. Protein product: CASSDTSSYEQFF.

Turning to this clonotype: Being one base from a much bigger clone, this may be a read error. The V and J genes are TRBV7-6 and TRBJ1-1, with D perhaps matching TRBD1 (5 bases). This CDR3 has 14 amino acids. CDR1 and CDR2 from the germline V gene are SGHVS and FNYEAQ. The CDR3 nucleotides read TGTGTCAGCAGCTTGCGGGGCGGTTGGGCTGAAGCTTTCTTT. This sequence encodes CVSSLRGGWAEAFF.

At least ten counts were recorded for this clonotype. The V and J genes are TRBV10-3 and TRBJ1-1, with 8 positions matching TRBD1. The V gene end was trimmed by 6 bases and the J gene end by 3 bases; junction bases not matched to a gene: 6. Germline V gives CDR1 ENHRY, CDR2 SYGVKD. The CDR3 extends over 14 amino acids. Here the CDR3 reads CAIRKTGEDTEAFF. CDR3 nucleotides: TGTGCCATCAGGAAGACAGGGGAGGACACTGAAGCTTTCTTT.

This clonotype was counted between two and nine times. V is TRBV28 and J is TRBJ2-1; D is ambiguous. CDR3 length: 13 amino acids. Germline V gene sequence: CDR1 MDHEN, CDR2 SYDVKM. The germline V and J ends were trimmed by 7 bases and 4 bases, with 11 bases remaining between them. The CDR3: CASTDHGYNEQFF. The CDR3 nucleotides are TGTGCCAGCACCGACCATGGATACAATGAGCAGTTCTTC.

The chain recombines TRBV5-1 with TRBJ2-1; D is perhaps TRBD1 or TRBD2 (6 bases each). Between the trimmed V and J ends, which lost 6 bases and 4 bases, there was a span of 17 bases. Germline V gives CDR1 SGHRS, CDR2 YFSETQ. The CDR3 length is 15 residues. The CDR3 nucleotides are TGCGCCAGCATCTCGGGGGCAGGGGTTTACAATGAGCAGTTCTTC. Translation: CASISGAGVYNEQFF.

This clonotype was counted ten times or more. This chain joins TRBV6-5 and TRBJ2-3, with D perhaps TRBD2 (6 bases). The CDR3 is 14 residues long. The germline V gene has CDR1 MNHEY and CDR2 SVGAGI. Deletions cut 2 bases from V and 3 bases from J, with 9 bases between. The CDR3 sequence: CASSYGGTTDTQYF. CDR3 DNA sequence: TGTGCCAGCAGTTACGGCGGGACTACAGATACGCAGTATTTT.

This clonotype was seen at least ten times. The chain recombines TRBV2 with TRBJ1-5; D is uncertain. Trimming cost V 3 bases and J 1 base, with 4 bases left between them. Germline V gene lookup returns CDR1 SNHLY and CDR2 FYNNEI. This CDR3 has 13 amino acids. This CDR3 is CASSEESNQPQHF. CDR3 in DNA: TGTGCCAGCAGTGAGGAAAGCAATCAGCCCCAGCATTTT. The full variable domain, completed using reference TRBV2 and TRBJ1-5, is EPEVTQTPSHQVTQMGQEVILRCVPISNHLYFYWYRQILGQKVEFLVSFYNNEISEKSEIFDDQFSVERPDGSNFTLKIRSTKLEDSAMYFCASSEESNQPQHFGDGTRLSIL.

This clonotype was counted a few times. The chain employs TRBV7-9 and TRBJ2-7, with D perhaps matching TRBD2 (5 bases). The CDR3 length is 14 residues. Trimming took off 4 bases at V and 6 bases at J, with 16 bases between the two ends. Germline CDR1 is SEHNR and CDR2 is FQNEAQ (reference sequence). For the CDR3, the DNA is TGTGCCAGCAGCTCCCGAGAGGGATTAGGCGAGCAGTACTTC. Amino acids: CASSSREGLGEQYF.

The genes are TRBV18 and TRBJ2-5, with D possibly called TRBD1 or TRBD2 (5 bases each). The CDR3 loop spans 14 amino acids. Between the trimmed V and J ends, which lost 3 bases and 5 bases, there was a span of 13 bases. CDR1 KGHSH and CDR2 LQKENI come from the germline V gene. As DNA, the CDR3 is TGTGCCAGCTCACCGCCGGGACCTGCCGAGACCCAGTACTTC. This encodes CASSPPGPAETQYF.

This rearrangement joins TRBV5-1 to TRBJ2-7; 12 bases line up with TRBD2. Looked up from germline, CDR1 is SGHRS and CDR2 is YFSETQ. V lost 4 bases, J lost 3 bases, and 8 bases stayed unmatched. This CDR3 spans 16 amino acids. CDR3 amino acids: CASSRGPTSGSYEQYF. The CDR3 bases are TGCGCCAGCAGCAGAGGTCCGACTAGCGGGAGCTACGAGCAGTACTTC. The whole variable domain, remainder taken from reference TRBV5-1 and TRBJ2-7, is KAGVTQTPRYLIKTRGQQVTLSCSPISGHRSVSWYQQTPGQGLQFLFEYFSETQRNKGNFPGRFSGRQFSNSRSEMNVSTLELGDSALYLCASSRGPTSGSYEQYFGPGTRLTVT.

This chain connects TRBV20-1 to TRBJ1-2; D remains ambiguous. The V gene's germline CDR1 is DFQATT and CDR2 SNEGSKA (reference sequence). CDR3 size: 12 residues. Trimming pared 6 bases from V and 4 bases from J, leaving 12 bases between. The CDR3 DNA reads TGCAGTGCCCCACCCCTAGCCTATGGCTACACCTTC. Its translation: CSAPPLAYGYTF.

The CDR3 loop reads CATSRAGVDTQYF. In nucleotides, the CDR3 is TGTGCCACCAGCAGAGCAGGGGTAGATACGCAGTATTTT. This rearrangement joins TRBV15 to TRBJ2-3; a possible D gene is TRBD1 (6 bases). Deletions cut 1 base from V and 5 bases from J, with 7 bases between. This CDR3 is 13 amino acids long. From germline, CDR1 is LNHNV and CDR2 YYDKDF (reference sequence).

J is TRBJ2-1 and V is TRBV9, with 8 bases aligning to TRBD2. V was pared by 0 bases and J by 7 bases, with 12 bases of the junction left unmatched. The length of the CDR3 is 17 residues. Germline-derived CDR1 and CDR2 are SGDLS and YYNGEE. Written as DNA, the CDR3 is TGTGCCAGCAGCGTAGTCGAAGCGGGAGAGGATTGGAATGAGCAGTTCTTC. Its protein is CASSVVEAGEDWNEQFF.